The rows below give T cell receptor beta chains drawn from one sample of a study of shared clonotypes between healthy human individuals. TCRdb keeps only in-frame clones here, not all; method: immunoSEQ multiplex PCR. The sample shows approximately 640,000 clones, about two thirds of them seen only once. The specimen sequenced was memory CD4+ T cells sorted from blood. The receptors derive from a woman aged 30 to 39 in good health. CDR3s include the opening cysteine and the closing phenylalanine or tryptophan. D genes are given only for firm matches. Size is omitted from some rows. Given values are once, few, many or a class for expanded clones.

D gene	V gene	clone size	J gene	CDR3 DNA	CDR3 protein
.	TRBV2	few	TRBJ2-4	TGTGCCAGCACCGAGGAGGCACTAGCCAAAAACATTCAGTACTTC	CASTEEALAKNIQYF
.	TRBV5-4	.	TRBJ2-7	TGCGCCAGCAGCCAGACCGGGACCCCTCCCTACGAGCAGTACTTC	CASSQTGTPPYEQYF
.	TRBV2	.	TRBJ1-2	TGTGCCAGCAGCATGGGGGGCGCGTATGGCTACACCTTC	CASSMGGAYGYTF
.	TRBV9	.	TRBJ2-4	TGTGCCAGCAGCGCTAGCTCGGGACTAGCCAAAAACATTCAGTACTTC	CASSASSGLAKNIQYF
.	TRBV28	.	TRBJ1-4	TGTGCCAGCAGTCCAGGACGGGCCGGGGATGAAAAACTGTTTTTT	CASSPGRAGDEKLFF
TRBD1	TRBV6-1	.	TRBJ1-5	TGTGCCAGCCTTGGTGCGACAGGGAATCAGCCCCAGCATTTT	CASLGATGNQPQHF
.	TRBV5-8	.	TRBJ1-2	TGTGCCAGCAGCTTGCTCTCCAGAAACTATGGCTACACCTTC	CASSLLSRNYGYTF
.	TRBV19	.	TRBJ2-3	TGTGCCAGTAGTTCCCTGAACTCCTATGCGCAGTATTTT	CASSSLNSYAQYF
TRBD2	TRBV28	.	TRBJ2-1	TGTGCCAGCAGTCGCTATCTAGCGGGAGTGACGACCTCCTACAATGAGCAGTTCTTC	CASSRYLAGVTTSYNEQFF
.	TRBV9	.	TRBJ2-2	TGTGCCAGCAGCGTAAACGTCCAGAACACCGGGGAGCTGTTTTTT	CASSVNVQNTGELFF
TRBD1	TRBV5-1	.	TRBJ1-2	TGCGCCAGCAGCGCAGGGACAGGGGATGGCTACACCTTC	CASSAGTGDGYTF
.	TRBV7-9	once	TRBJ1-3	TGTGCCAGCAGAGGGGCGATGACGGGAAACACCATATATTTT	CASRGAMTGNTIYF
TRBD1	TRBV2	.	TRBJ1-1	TGTGCCAGCACCCCCGGACAGGGAGGCAACACTGAAGCTTTCTTT	CASTPGQGGNTEAFF
.	TRBV11-1	once	TRBJ2-1	TGTGCCAGCAGCTTAGAAGGGTTTGAGCAGTTCTTC	CASSLEGFEQFF
.	TRBV28	once	TRBJ1-1	TGTGCCAGCAGTTTATCCCCGCCCAGGGACCCTGGGGCTTTCTTT	CASSLSPPRDPGAFF
TRBD2	TRBV10-1	.	TRBJ2-3	TGCGCCAGCAGTGAGTGGGGACGGGAGGACACAGATACGCAGTATTTT	CASSEWGREDTDTQYF
TRBD2	TRBV2	.	TRBJ2-4	TGTGCCAGCAGGGACCGACTAGCGGGAGGGAGAAACATTCAGTACTTC	CASRDRLAGGRNIQYF
TRBD2	TRBV2	.	TRBJ2-3	TGTGCCAGCATCGCCGGGACTAGCGGGAGAGGGACTGATACGCAGTATTTT	CASIAGTSGRGTDTQYF
.	TRBV7-9	.	TRBJ1-2	TGTGCCAGCAGCTTAGTACAGACCTTTAACTATGGCTACACCTTC	CASSLVQTFNYGYTF
.	TRBV7-9	.	TRBJ2-7	TGTGCCAGCAGCTTAGGCGGAGGGGGGACAGTAGCCTACGAGCAGTACTTC	CASSLGGGGTVAYEQYF
.	TRBV5-1	.	TRBJ2-7	TGCGCCAGCAGCGGCCGGCGGGGTAGGTACGAGCAGTACTTC	CASSGRRGRYEQYF
.	TRBV19	.	TRBJ1-1	TGTGCCAGTAGTGCCATCGTGAACACTGAAGCTTTCTTT	CASSAIVNTEAFF
.	TRBV30	few	TRBJ1-4	TGTGCCTGGAGTCCCAGACCTGAAAAACTGTTTTTT	CAWSPRPEKLFF
.	TRBV6-5	.	TRBJ2-7	TGTGCCAGCAGTTATCTCGGGTCCTACGAGCAGTACTTC	CASSYLGSYEQYF
.	TRBV19	once	TRBJ1-2	TGTGCCATTTCTTTTGGTGAAGGTAACTATGGCTACACCTTC	CAISFGEGNYGYTF
.	TRBV6-5	.	TRBJ1-1	TGTGCCAGCAGTTACCCCGGCCGTCGGGCTTTCTTT	CASSYPGRRAFF
TRBD1	TRBV5-1	.	TRBJ2-7	TGCGCCAGCAGACAGACAGGGTCAGAGCAGTACTTC	CASRQTGSEQYF
TRBD1	TRBV2	.	TRBJ2-7	TGTGCCAGCAGTTCCGGACAGGGCCTCCTTGGGACCTACGAGCAGTACTTC	CASSSGQGLLGTYEQYF
TRBD1	TRBV20-1	.	TRBJ2-1	TGCAGTGCTAGCGCCCCGGGACAGAAGTTCTTC	CSASAPGQKFF
TRBD2	TRBV7-9	few	TRBJ2-1	TGTGCCAGCAGCTTACAGGGACTAGCGAGGTTCTTC	CASSLQGLARFF
.	TRBV10-1	.	TRBJ1-4	TGCGCCAGCAGTGAGGCCCTGGAAGGGCCGAATGAAAAACTGTTTTTT	CASSEALEGPNEKLFF
.	TRBV28	.	TRBJ1-1	TGTGCCAGCAGATACAGTGATCGGCTGACCACTGAAGCTTTCTTT	CASRYSDRLTTEAFF
.	TRBV27	once	TRBJ2-3	TGTGCCAGCAGTTTTGAGGGGCCCAGGCTGGGAGATACGCAGTATTTT	CASSFEGPRLGDTQYF
.	TRBV6-4	few	TRBJ2-1	TGTGCCAGCAGTGACCCCTTTCGGGGCAATGAGCAGTTCTTC	CASSDPFRGNEQFF
TRBD1	TRBV10-1	.	TRBJ2-3	TGCGCCAGCAGGGAGGACAGGTCTAGGGCAGATACGCAGTATTTT	CASREDRSRADTQYF
.	TRBV6-6	few	TRBJ1-1	TGTGCCAGCAGTTACCCGGGGGGAGGTTTGAACACTGAAGCTTTCTTT	CASSYPGGGLNTEAFF
TRBD1	TRBV2	.	TRBJ1-2	TGTGCCAGCCTAACAGGGGAAGACTATGGCTACACCTTT	CASLTGEDYGYTF
.	TRBV7-3	.	TRBJ2-2	TGTGCCAGCAGCTTAGCGGGAAAGGGGGAGCTGTTTTTT	CASSLAGKGELFF
.	TRBV15	.	TRBJ2-3	TGTGCCACCAGCAGAGATCGGCTACCGGGAACGCAGTATTTT	CATSRDRLPGTQYF